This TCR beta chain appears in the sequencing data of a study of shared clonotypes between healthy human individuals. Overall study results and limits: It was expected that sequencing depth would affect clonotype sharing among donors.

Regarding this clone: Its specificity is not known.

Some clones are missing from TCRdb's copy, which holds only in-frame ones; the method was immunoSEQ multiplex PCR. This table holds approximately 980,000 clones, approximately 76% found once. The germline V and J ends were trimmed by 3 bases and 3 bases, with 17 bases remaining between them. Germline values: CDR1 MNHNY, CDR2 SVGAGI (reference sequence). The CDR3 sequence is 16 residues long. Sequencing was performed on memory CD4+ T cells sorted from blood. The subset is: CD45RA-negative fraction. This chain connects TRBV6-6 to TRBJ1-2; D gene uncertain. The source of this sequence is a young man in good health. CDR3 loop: CASSYPQASDYYGYTF. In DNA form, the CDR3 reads TGTGCCAGCAGTTATCCCCAGGCGTCGGACTACTATGGCTACACCTTC.